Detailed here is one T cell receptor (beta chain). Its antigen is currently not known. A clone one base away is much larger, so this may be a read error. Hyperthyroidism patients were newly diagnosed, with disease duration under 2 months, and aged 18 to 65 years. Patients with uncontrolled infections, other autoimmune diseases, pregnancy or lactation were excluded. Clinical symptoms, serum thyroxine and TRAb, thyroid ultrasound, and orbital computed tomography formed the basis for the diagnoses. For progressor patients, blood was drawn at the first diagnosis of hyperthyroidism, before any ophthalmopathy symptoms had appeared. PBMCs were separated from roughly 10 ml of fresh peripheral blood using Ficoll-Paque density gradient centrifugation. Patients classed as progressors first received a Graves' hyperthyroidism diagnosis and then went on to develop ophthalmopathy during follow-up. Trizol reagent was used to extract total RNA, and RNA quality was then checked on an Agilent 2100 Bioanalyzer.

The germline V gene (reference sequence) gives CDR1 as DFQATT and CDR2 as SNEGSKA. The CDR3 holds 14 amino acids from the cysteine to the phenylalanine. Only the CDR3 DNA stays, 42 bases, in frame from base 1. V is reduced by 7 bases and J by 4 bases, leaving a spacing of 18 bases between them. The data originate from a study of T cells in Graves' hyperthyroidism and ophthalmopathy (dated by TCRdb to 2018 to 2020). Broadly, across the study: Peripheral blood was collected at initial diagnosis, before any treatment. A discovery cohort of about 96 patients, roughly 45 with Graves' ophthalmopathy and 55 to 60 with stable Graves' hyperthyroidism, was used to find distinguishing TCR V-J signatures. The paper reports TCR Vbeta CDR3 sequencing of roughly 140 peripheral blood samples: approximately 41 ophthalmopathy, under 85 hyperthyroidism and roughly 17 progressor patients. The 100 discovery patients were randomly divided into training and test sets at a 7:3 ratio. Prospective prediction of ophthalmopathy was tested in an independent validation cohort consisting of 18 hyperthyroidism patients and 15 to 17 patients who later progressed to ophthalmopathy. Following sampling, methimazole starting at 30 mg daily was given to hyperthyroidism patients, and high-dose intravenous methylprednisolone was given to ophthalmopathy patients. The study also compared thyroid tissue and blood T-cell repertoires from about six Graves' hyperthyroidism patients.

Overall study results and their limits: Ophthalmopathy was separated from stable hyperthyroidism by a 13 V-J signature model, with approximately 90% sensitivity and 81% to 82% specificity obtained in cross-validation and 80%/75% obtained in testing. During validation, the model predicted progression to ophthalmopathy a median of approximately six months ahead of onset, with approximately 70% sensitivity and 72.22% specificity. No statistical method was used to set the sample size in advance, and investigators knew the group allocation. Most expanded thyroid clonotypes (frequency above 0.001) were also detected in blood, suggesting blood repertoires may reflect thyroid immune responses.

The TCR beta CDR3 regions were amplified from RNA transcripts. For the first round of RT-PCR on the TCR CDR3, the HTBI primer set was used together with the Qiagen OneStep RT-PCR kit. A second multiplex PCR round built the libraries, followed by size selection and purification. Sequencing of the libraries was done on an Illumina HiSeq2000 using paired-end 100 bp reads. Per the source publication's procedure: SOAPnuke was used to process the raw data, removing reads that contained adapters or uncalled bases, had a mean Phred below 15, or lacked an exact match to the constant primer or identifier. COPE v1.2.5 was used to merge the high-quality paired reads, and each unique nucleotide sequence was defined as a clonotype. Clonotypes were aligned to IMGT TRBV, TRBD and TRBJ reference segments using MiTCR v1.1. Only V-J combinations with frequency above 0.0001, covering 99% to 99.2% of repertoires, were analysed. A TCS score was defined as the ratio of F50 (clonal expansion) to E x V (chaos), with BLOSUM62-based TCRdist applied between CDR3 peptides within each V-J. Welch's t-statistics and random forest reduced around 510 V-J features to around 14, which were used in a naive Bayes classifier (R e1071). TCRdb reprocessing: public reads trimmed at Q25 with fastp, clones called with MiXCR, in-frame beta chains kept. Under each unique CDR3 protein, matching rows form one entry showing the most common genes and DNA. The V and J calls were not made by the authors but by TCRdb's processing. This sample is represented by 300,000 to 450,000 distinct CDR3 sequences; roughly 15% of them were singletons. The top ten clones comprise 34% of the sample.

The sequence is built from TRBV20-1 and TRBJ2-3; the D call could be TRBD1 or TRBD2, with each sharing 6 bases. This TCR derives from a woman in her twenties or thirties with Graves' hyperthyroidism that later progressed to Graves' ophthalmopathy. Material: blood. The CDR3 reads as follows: CSEKRGDSADTQYF. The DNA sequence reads TGCAGTGAAAAGAGGGGGGATAGCGCAGATACGCAGTATTTT.